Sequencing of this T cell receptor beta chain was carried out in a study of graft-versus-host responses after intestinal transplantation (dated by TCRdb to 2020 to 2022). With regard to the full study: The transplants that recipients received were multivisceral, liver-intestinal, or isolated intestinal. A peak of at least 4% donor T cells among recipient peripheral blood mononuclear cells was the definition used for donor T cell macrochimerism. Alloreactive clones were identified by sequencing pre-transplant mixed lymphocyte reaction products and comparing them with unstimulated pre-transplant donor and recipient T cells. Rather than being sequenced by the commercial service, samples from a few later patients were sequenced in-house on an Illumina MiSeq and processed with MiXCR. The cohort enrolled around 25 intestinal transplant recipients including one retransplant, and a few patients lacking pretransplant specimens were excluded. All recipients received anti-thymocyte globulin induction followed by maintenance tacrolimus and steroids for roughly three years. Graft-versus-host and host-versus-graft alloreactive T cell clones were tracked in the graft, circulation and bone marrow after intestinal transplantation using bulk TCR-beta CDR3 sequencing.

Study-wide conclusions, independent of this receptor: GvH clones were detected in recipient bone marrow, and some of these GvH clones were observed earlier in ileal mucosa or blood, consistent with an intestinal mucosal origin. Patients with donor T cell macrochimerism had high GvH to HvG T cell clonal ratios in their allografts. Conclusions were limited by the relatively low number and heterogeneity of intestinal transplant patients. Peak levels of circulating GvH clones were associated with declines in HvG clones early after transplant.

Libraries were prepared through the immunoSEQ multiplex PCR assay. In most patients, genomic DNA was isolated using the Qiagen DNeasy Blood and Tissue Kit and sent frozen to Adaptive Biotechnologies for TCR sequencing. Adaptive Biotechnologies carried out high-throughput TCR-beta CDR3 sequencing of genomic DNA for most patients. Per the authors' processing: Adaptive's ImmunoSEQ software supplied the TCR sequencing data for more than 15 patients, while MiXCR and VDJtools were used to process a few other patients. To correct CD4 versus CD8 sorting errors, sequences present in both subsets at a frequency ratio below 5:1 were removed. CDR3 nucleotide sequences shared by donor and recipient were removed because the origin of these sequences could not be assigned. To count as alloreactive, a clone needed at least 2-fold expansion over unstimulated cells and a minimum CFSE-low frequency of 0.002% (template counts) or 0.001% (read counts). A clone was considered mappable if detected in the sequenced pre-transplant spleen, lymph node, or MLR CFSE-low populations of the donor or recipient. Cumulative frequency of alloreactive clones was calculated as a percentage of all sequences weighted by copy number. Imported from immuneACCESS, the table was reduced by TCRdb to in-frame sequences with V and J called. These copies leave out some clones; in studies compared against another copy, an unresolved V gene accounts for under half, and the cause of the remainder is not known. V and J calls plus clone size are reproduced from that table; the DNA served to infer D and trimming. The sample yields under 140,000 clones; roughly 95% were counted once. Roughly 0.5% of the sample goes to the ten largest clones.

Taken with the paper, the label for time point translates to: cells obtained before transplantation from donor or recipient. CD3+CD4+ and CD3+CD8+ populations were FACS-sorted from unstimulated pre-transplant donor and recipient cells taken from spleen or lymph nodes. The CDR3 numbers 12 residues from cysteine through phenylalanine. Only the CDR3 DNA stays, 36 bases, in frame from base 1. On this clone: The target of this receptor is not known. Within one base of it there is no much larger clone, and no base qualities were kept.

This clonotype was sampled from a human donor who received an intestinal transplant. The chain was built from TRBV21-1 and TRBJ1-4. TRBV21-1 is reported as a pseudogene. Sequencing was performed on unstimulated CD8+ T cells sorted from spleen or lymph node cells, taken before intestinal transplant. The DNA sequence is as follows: TGTGCCAGCAGCAAAGCAGGTGAAAAACTGTTTTTT. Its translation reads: CASSKAGEKLFF.